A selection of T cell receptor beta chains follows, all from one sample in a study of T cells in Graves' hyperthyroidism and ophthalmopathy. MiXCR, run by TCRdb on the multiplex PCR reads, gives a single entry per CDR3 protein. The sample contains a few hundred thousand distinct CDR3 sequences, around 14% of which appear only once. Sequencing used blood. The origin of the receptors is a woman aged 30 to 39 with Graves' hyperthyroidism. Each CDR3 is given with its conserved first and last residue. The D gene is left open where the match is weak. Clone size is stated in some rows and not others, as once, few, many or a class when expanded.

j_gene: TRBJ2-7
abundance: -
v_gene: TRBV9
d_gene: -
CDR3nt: TGTGCCAGCAGCCTTGGTGGCAGGGGACACGAGCAGTACTTC
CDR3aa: CASSLGGRGHEQYF

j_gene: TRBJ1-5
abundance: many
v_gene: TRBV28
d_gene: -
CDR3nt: TGTGCCAGCAGTTTAATGAGTCAGCCCCAGCATTTT
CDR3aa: CASSLMSQPQHF

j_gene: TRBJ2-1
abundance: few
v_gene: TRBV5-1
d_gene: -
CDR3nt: TGCGCCAGCAGTAAGACTTACAATGAGCAGTTCTTC
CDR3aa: CASSKTYNEQFF

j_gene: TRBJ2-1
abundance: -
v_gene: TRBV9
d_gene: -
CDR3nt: TGTGCCAGCAGCGTAGTCGGGAGTCCCTACAATGAGCAGTTCTTC
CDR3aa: CASSVVGSPYNEQFF

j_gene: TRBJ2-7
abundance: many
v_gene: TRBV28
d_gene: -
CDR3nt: TGTGCCAGCAGTTTACCCGCCCCATTCTACGAGCAGTACTTC
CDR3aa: CASSLPAPFYEQYF

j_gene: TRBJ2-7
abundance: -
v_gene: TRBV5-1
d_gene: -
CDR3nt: TGCGCCAGCAGCTCGTTAAACAGCTACGAGCAGTACTTC
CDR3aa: CASSSLNSYEQYF

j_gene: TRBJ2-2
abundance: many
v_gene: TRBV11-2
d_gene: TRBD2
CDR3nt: TGTGCCAGCAGCCCCCGACTAGCGGGAGGACTAAACACCGGGGAGCTGTTTTTT
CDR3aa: CASSPRLAGGLNTGELFF

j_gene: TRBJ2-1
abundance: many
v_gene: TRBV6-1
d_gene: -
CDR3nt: TGTGCCAGCAGTATAGGGACCCCAGGGTTCCGCAATGAGCAGTTCTTC
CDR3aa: CASSIGTPGFRNEQFF

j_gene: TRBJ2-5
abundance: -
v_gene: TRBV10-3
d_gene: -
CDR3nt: TGTGCCATCTCCCAGGGCGCCTGGGGAGAGACCCAGTACTTC
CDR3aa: CAISQGAWGETQYF

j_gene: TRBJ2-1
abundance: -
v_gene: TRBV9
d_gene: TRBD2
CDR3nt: TGTGCCAGCAGCCTATGGGGGGGTAGGAATGAGCAGTTCTTC
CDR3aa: CASSLWGGRNEQFF

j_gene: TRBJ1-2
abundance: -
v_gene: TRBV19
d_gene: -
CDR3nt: TGTGCCAGTGGCAGGTCCCACCTCCTTCTTAACTATGGCTACACCTTC
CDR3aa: CASGRSHLLLNYGYTF

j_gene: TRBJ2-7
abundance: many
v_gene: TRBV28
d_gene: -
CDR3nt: TGTGCCAGCAGGGGAAGCTCCTACGAGCAGTACTTC
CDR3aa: CASRGSSYEQYF

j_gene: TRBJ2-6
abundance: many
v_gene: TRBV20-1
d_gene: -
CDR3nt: TGCAGTGCTCCGACTGGGGCCAACGTCCTGACTTTC
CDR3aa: CSAPTGANVLTF

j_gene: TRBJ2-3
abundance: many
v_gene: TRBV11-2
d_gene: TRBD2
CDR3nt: TGTGCCAGCAGGCGGGAGCGCACAGATACGCAGTATTTT
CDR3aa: CASRRERTDTQYF

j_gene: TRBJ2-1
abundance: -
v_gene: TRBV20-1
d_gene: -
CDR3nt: TGCAGTGCTCACGGAAGGGAGTATAGCTCCTACAATGAGCAGTTCTTC
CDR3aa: CSAHGREYSSYNEQFF

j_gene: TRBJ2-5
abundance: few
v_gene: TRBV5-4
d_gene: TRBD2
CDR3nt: TGTGCCAGCAGACGGACTAGCGGATTTGGCGAGACCCAGTACTTC
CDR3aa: CASRRTSGFGETQYF

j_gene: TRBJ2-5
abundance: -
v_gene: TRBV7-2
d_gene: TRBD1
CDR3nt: TGTGCCAGCAGCTTCCAGGGGGCGAAGGAGACCCAGTACTTC
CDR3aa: CASSFQGAKETQYF

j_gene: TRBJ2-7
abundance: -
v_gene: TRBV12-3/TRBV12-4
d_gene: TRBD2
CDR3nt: TGTGCCAGCATCCGACTAGCGGGAGCCTACGAGCAGTACTTC
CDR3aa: CASIRLAGAYEQYF

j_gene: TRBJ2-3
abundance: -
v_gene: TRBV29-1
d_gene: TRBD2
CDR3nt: TGCAGCGTGAAAGGGACTAGCGGGAGTGCAGATACGCAGTATTTT
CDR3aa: CSVKGTSGSADTQYF

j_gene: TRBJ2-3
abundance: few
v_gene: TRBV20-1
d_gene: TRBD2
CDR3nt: TGCAGAGCGGGAGTTTCCGATACGCAGTATTTT
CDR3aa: CRAGVSDTQYF

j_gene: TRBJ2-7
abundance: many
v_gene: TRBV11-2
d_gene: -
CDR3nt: TGTGCCAGCAGCTTAGGCAGGGCCAACTCCTACGAGCAGTACTTC
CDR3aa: CASSLGRANSYEQYF

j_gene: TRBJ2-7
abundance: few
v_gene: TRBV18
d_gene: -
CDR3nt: TGTGCCAGCTCACCACGGGACGCCTACGAGCAGTACTTC
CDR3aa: CASSPRDAYEQYF

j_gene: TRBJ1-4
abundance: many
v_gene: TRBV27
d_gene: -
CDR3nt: TGTGCCAGCAGATCTCAAACCGGGACACCGGAAAAACTGTTTTTT
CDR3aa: CASRSQTGTPEKLFF

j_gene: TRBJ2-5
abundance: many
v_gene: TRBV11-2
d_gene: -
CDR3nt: TGTGCCAGCAGCTCGGGATACCAAGAGACCCAGTACTTC
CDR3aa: CASSSGYQETQYF

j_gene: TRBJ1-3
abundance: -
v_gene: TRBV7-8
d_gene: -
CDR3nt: TGTGCCAGCAGCTCCACAAGCTCTGGAAACACCATATATTTT
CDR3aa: CASSSTSSGNTIYF

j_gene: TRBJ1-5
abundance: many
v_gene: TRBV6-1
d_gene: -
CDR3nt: TGTGCCAGCAGTACCTTAATGGACCAGCCCCAGCATTTT
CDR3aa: CASSTLMDQPQHF

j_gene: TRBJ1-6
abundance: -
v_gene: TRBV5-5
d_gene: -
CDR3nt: TGTGCCAGCAGACCCCGGGGGAGCAGCAATTCACCCCTCCACTTT
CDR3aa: CASRPRGSSNSPLHF

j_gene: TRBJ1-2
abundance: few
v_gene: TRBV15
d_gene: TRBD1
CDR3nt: TGTGCCACCAGCAGAGACAGGGGGCCACTAGGCTACACCTTC
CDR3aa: CATSRDRGPLGYTF

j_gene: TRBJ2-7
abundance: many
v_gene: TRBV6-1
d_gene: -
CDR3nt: TGTGCCAGCGACCAGGGGAGAGTATACGAGCAGTACTTC
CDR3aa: CASDQGRVYEQYF

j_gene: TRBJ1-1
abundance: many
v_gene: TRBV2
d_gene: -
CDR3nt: TGTGCCAGCAGTGAAGGCCCGATGGAAGCTTTCTTT
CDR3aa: CASSEGPMEAFF

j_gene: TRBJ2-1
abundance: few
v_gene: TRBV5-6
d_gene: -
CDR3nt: TGTGCCAGCAGCTTGGGACCGGGTAGGAGCTCCTACAATGAGCAGTTCTTC
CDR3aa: CASSLGPGRSSYNEQFF

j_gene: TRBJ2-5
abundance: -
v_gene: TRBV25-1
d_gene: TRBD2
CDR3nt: TGTGCCAGCAGTCCATTCGGGGGACTAGCGGGTGGAGAGACCCAGTACTTC
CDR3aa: CASSPFGGLAGGETQYF

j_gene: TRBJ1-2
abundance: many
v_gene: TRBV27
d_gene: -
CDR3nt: TGTGCCAGCAGTACCTGGGCCGGACAAGGGTACACCTTC
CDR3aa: CASSTWAGQGYTF

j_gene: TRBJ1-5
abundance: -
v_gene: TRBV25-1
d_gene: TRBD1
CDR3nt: TGTGCCAGCAGGACAGGGAGTCAGCCCCAGCATTTT
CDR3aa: CASRTGSQPQHF

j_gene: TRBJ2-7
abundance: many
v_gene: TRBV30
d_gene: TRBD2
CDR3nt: TGTGCCTGGAGGGCTAGCGGGAGCTACGAGCAGTACTTC
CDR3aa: CAWRASGSYEQYF

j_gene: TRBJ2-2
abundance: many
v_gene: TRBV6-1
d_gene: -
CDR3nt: TGTGCCAGCAGTTACAATACAGGGCTGAACACCGGGGAGCTGTTTTTT
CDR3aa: CASSYNTGLNTGELFF

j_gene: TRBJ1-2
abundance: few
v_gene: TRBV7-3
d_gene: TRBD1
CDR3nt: TGTGCCAGCAGCTCCTCCGGGACAGGGGGGAACTATGGCTACACCTTC
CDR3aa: CASSSSGTGGNYGYTF

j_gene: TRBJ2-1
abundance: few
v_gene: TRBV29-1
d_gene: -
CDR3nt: TGCAGCGTAAAGGGTGACAGGACTTACAATGAGCAGTTCTTC
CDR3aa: CSVKGDRTYNEQFF

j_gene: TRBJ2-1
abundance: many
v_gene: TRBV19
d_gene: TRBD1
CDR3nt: TGTGCCAGTAGTATAATGGGACAGTGGGGCAATGAGCAGTTCTTC
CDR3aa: CASSIMGQWGNEQFF

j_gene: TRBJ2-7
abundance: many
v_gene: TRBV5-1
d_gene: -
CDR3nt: TGCGCCAGCAGCTCGGGACACAACGAGCAGTACTTC
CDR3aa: CASSSGHNEQYF

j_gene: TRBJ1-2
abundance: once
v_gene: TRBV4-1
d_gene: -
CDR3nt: TGCGCCAACAGCCAAGATCAGTCCACAGGGAGAAGCTATGGCTACACCTTC
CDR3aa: CANSQDQSTGRSYGYTF

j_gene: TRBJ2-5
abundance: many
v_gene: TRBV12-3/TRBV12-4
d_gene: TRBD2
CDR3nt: TGTGCCAGCAGTTTGTATAACGGGGGGGGGCAAGAGACCCAGTACTTC
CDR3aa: CASSLYNGGGQETQYF

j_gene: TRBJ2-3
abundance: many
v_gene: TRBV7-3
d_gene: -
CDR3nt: TGTGCCAGCAGTCCCGGACTGGAGACAGATACGCAGTATTTT
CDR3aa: CASSPGLETDTQYF

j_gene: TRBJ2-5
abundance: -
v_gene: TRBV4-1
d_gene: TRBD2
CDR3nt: TGCGCCAGCAGCCAAGAACTAGCGGGAGGACGAGAGACCCAGTACTTC
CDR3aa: CASSQELAGGRETQYF

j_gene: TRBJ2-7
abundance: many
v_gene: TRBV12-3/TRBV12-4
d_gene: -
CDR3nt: TGTGCCAGCAGTTTAGCGATGTCGACTATCTCCTACGAGCAGTACTTC
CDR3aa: CASSLAMSTISYEQYF

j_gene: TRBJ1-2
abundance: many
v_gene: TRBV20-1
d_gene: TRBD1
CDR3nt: TGCAGTGCCCTATACACACAGGGGGCGGGGGGCTACACCTTC
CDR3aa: CSALYTQGAGGYTF

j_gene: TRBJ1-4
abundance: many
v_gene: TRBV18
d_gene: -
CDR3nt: TGTGCCAGCTCACCACCCGGGGTGGGCCCAGAAAAACTGTTTTTT
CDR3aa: CASSPPGVGPEKLFF

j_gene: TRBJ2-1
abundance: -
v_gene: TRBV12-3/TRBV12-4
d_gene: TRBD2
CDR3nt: TGTGCCAGCAGTTTAGCAAGACTAGCGGGAGTCTCCTACAATGAGCAGTTCTTC
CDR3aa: CASSLARLAGVSYNEQFF

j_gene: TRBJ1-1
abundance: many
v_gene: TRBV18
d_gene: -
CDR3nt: TGTGCCAGCTCACAGGGGCAGAACACTGAAGCTTTCTTT
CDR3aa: CASSQGQNTEAFF

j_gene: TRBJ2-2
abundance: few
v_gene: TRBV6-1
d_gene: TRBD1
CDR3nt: TGTGCCAGCAGTGAAGGCCGGACAGGGGGCACCGGGGAGCTGTTTTTT
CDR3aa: CASSEGRTGGTGELFF

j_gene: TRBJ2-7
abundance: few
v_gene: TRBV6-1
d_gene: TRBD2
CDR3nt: TGTGCCAGCAGTGATCGATCCCGGAGTGCTAGCGGGAGATCTAACGAGCAGTACTTC
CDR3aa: CASSDRSRSASGRSNEQYF

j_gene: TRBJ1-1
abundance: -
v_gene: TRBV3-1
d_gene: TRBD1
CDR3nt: TGTACCAGCAGCCATCCGACAGGGGGCACTGAAGCTTTCTTT
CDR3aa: CTSSHPTGGTEAFF

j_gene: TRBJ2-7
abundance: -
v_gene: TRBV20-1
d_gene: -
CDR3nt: TGCAGTGCTAGTAGGGCTTCCACCTACGAGCAGTACTTC
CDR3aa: CSASRASTYEQYF

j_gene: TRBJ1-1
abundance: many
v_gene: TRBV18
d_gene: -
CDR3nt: TGTGCCAGCTCACCCCGATGGGAACAGGGACAAACTGAAGCTTTCTTT
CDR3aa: CASSPRWEQGQTEAFF

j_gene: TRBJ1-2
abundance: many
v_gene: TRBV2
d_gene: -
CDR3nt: TGTGCCAGCAGCCAGAGGAAGCATGGCTACACCTTC
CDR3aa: CASSQRKHGYTF

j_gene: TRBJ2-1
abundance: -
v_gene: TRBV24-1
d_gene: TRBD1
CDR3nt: TGTGCCACCAGTGATTTGCACCAGGGGGTGAACGAGCAGTTCTTC
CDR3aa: CATSDLHQGVNEQFF